These 4 T cell receptor beta chains came from one sample sequenced in a study of T cells in Graves' hyperthyroidism and ophthalmopathy. RNA transcripts provided the source from which TCR beta CDR3 regions were amplified. The HTBI set primed first-round TCR CDR3 RT-PCR. TCRdb processed the multiplex PCR reads anew with MiXCR; each CDR3 protein has one entry. Of a few hundred thousand distinct CDR3 sequences listed, less than 20% were seen once; the top ten hold approximately 35%. The sequenced material came from blood. These receptors were taken from a man over 45 with Graves' ophthalmopathy.

The rearrangement joins TRBV30 to TRBJ2-1; D unclear. Trimming cost V 0 bases and J 7 bases, with 4 bases left between them. The CDR3 runs to 11 residues. Germline V gene data show CDR1 as GTSNPN and CDR2 as SVGIG (reference sequence). In nucleotides, the CDR3 is TGTGCCTGGAGTGTACATAATGAGCAGTTCTTC. This encodes CAWSVHNEQFF.

The V and J genes are TRBV5-5 and TRBJ2-3, with 12 bases identical to TRBD1. This CDR3 region has 16 residues. CDR1 SGHKS and CDR2 YYEKEE come from the germline V gene (reference sequence). J was trimmed by 3 bases and V by 4 bases; bases with no gene match: 6. CDR3 region: CASSAGGQGATDTQYF. Here the CDR3 DNA reads TGTGCCAGCAGCGCGGGGGGACAGGGGGCGACAGATACGCAGTATTTT.

This clonotype appeared many times. The chain recombines TRBV19 with TRBJ2-3, with TRBD2 identical over 8 bases. The V and J ends lost 3 bases and 2 bases, in that order; junction bases with no gene match: 4. The CDR3 extends over 15 amino acids. Germline CDR1 reads LNHDA; CDR2 reads SQIVND (reference sequence). CDR3 loop: CASSILGRATDTQYF. CDR3 coding DNA: TGTGCCAGTAGTATTCTCGGGAGGGCCACAGATACGCAGTATTTT.

This clonotype was detected many times. The rearrangement joins TRBV5-6 to TRBJ2-7; D gene unclear. V gave up 0 bases and J gave up 6 bases, with 19 bases separating them. Per the germline V gene, CDR1 is SGHDT and CDR2 is YYEEEE. The CDR3 consists of 16 residues. This chain's CDR3 is CASSLVLTAGRGEQYF. The CDR3 coding sequence is TGTGCCAGCAGCTTGGTTTTAACCGCCGGGCGAGGCGAGCAGTACTTC.